This T cell receptor beta chain was captured by sequencing in a study of Graves' ophthalmopathy and Graves' hyperthyroidism (dated by TCRdb to 2016 to 2018). For the study in its entirety: Peripheral blood samples were taken at the time of initial diagnosis, before any treatment was given. An independent validation cohort comprised some 18 hyperthyroidism patients and 17 patients who later progressed from hyperthyroidism to ophthalmopathy. In total, some 140 blood samples were TCR-sequenced: around 42 ophthalmopathy, 75 hyperthyroidism and approximately 17 hyperthyroidism-to-ophthalmopathy patients. After sampling, hyperthyroidism patients received methimazole starting at 30 mg daily, and ophthalmopathy patients received high-dose intravenous methylprednisolone. A discovery set of about a hundred patients (43 ophthalmopathy, under 65 stable hyperthyroidism) was enrolled to explore V-J signatures distinguishing ophthalmopathy from hyperthyroidism. In five to seven hyperthyroidism patients, T-cell repertoires of thyroid tissue and blood were compared. To tell Graves' ophthalmopathy apart from Graves' hyperthyroidism, and to predict which patients would progress to ophthalmopathy, the study relied on TCR beta repertoire signatures.

TCR beta CDR3 regions were amplified from RNA transcripts for repertoire sequencing. The first round of RT-PCR was done with HTBI primers and the Qiagen OneStep RT-PCR kit, and was followed by a second round of multiplex PCR, then size selection and purification. Libraries were sequenced on an Illumina HiSeq2000 using paired-end 100 bp reads. The authors' analysis ran thus. SOAPnuke was used for read processing, and reads with adapters, uncalled bases, a mean Phred below 15, or no exact constant-primer or identifier match were discarded. COPE v1.2.5 was used to merge high-quality paired reads. Clonotypes were defined as unique nucleotide sequences and were aligned to IMGT TRB V, D and J references using MiTCR v1.1. The analysis was limited to V-J combinations with a frequency above 0.0001, which together covered 99.2% of the repertoires. For each V-J combination, a TCR clonal expansion and chaos score was defined as the ratio of F50 clonal expansion to chaos observed in the TCRdist matrix. Welch's t-statistics and random forest were used to reduce features to about 13 V-J combinations, which were fed into a naive Bayes classifier. The Morisita-Horn index was used to measure how similar the thyroid and blood repertoires were. The raw public data were reprocessed by TCRdb itself: fastp quality trimming at Q25, MiXCR clonotype calling, in-frame beta chains only. Duplicate CDR3 protein sequences are folded into a single record with the most common DNA and genes. The V and J calls come from TCRdb's annotation, not from the publication. The table for this sample lists 650,000 to 900,000 distinct CDR3 sequences; 40% of them were counted only once. Of the sample, approximately 46% falls within the top ten clones.

The CDR1 and CDR2 encoded by the germline V gene are MGHDK and SYGVNS. V sheds 9 bases and J sheds 2 bases, leaving 20 bases between their ends. The CDR3 spans 17 residues, from the cysteine through the phenylalanine. Of the read, only the CDR3 DNA is kept; its 51 bases are in frame from base 1. The ophthalmopathy patients had moderately to severely active disease, with a Clinical Activity Score of 3 or higher, a NOSPECS grade of 4 or higher, and a disease duration of less than 3 months. Patients with other autoimmune diseases, uncontrolled infections, pregnancy or lactation were excluded from the study. Diagnosis was based on clinical symptoms, serum thyroxine, TRAb, thyroid ultrasound and orbital computed tomography. Ficoll-Paque density gradient centrifugation was used to isolate PBMCs from approximately 11 ml of fresh peripheral blood. Total RNA was extracted with Trizol reagent and quality-checked on an Agilent 2100 Bioanalyzer.

Worth noting for this clonotype: This clone's antigen is unknown. Per-base quality was not reported, and no clone a single base away is much larger than it.

The study at large found these results: No statistical method was used to set the sample size in advance, and the investigators knew which group each participant was assigned to. Most expanded thyroid clonotypes with a frequency above 0.001 also appeared in blood, which suggests that blood repertoires may reflect the immune response in the thyroid. In validation, the model predicted ophthalmopathy progression with 55% to 71% sensitivity and 72.22% specificity; roughly 12 predicted patients were CT-confirmed with GO in a median of about 7.1 months. In cross-validation, the 13-signature model distinguished ophthalmopathy from stable hyperthyroidism with approximately 90% sensitivity and 81% to 83% specificity, and in the test set the corresponding values were around 78% and 73%.

Sequencing was carried out using peripheral blood. The rearranged chain carries TRBV25-1 and TRBJ2-6; the D segment may tentatively be TRBD1 or TRBD2, each giving 5 matched bases. This TCR was sampled from an adult man with Graves' ophthalmopathy. The CDR3: CASSVRGGGPGANVLTF. The sequence in DNA is TGTGCCAGTAGCGTCCGGGGCGGTGGCCCTGGGGCCAACGTCCTGACTTTC.